By frequency in the sample, the clone carrying this TCR beta chain is large. TCRdb independently ran MiXCR on the 5' RACE reads; one entry per CDR3 protein. The sample has 4,000 or so distinct CDR3 sequences; 26% are singletons. This sample's time point: blood at routine non-recurrence follow-up after resection. This specimen belongs to a study of spatial heterogeneity in lung cancer. The wider study: In the raw reads, each unique TCR and UMI combination was present more than ten times on average.

Germline V gene data show CDR1 as SGHRS and CDR2 as YFSETQ. The V end was cut by 0 bases, the J end by 8 bases, with 12 bases between. There are 14 residues in the CDR3. The sequences come from PBMCs, collected at follow-up. The chain uses TRBV5-1 and TRBJ2-1; maybe TRBD2 (5 bases). The source of this sequence is a male donor with early-stage non-small cell lung cancer. CDR3 sequence (DNA): TGCGCCAGCAGCTTGGCCGGAGAGGGCGATGAGCAGTTCTTC. This encodes CASSLAGEGDEQFF. The full variable domain, its missing parts supplied by reference TRBV5-1 and TRBJ2-1, is KAGVTQTPRYLIKTRGQQVTLSCSPISGHRSVSWYQQTPGQGLQFLFEYFSETQRNKGNFPGRFSGRQFSNSRSEMNVSTLELGDSALYLCASSLAGEGDEQFFGPGTRLTVL.